The clone carrying this TCR beta chain showed up just once. What it binds is unknown. Method: immunoSEQ multiplex PCR; TCRdb's copy keeps in-frame clones and lacks some. Of 65,000 to 70,000 clones in the sample, roughly four fifths are singletons; the top ten hold about a tenth. These data originate in a study of OX40 agonist ivuxolimab in advanced cancers. The overall study: Having had anti-PD-1, anti-PD-L1 or anti-CTLA-4 therapy before was allowed, and approximately 40% had some. Findings and limits, study-wide: Some nonresponders likewise displayed low normalized T-cell clonal expansion.

CDR3 length: 15 amino acids. Trimming took 4 bases from V and 2 from J; bases not matched to a gene: 8. From germline, CDR1 is SGHNT and CDR2 YYREEE (reference sequence). Samples of blood were obtained at baseline, on cycle 4 day 1, and on cycle 7 day 1. The TCR sequence derives from an adult with an advanced solid tumor such as melanoma, head and neck, liver or kidney cancer. This specimen consisted of CD4+ or CD8+ T cells sorted from blood, obtained in a trial of the OX40 agonist ivuxolimab. The chain carries TRBV5-4 and TRBJ2-5; 7 bases are shared with TRBD1. The CDR3 DNA reads TGTGCCAGCAGCACCCGACAGGGCAATCAAGAGACCCAGTACTTC. It yields the protein CASSTRQGNQETQYF.